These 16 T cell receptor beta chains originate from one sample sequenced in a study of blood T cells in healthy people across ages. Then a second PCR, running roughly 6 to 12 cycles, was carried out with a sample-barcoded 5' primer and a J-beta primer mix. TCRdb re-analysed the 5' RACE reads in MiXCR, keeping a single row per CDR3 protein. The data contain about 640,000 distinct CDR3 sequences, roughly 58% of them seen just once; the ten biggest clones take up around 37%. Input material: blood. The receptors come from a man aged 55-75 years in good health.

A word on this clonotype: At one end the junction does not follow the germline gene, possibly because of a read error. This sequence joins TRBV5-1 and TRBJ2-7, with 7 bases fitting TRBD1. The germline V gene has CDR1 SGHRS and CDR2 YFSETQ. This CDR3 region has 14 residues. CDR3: CAGSHGTVTWGQYF. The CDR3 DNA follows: TGCGCCGGCAGCCACGGGACAGTAACCTGGGGGCAGTACTTC.

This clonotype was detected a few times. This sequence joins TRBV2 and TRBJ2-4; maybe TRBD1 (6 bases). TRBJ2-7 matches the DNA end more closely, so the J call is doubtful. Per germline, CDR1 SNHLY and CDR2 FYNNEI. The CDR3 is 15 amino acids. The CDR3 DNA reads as TGTGCCAGCAGTGAACGGTCAGGGGTGGCCTACGAGCAGTACTTC. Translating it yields CASSERSGVAYEQYF.

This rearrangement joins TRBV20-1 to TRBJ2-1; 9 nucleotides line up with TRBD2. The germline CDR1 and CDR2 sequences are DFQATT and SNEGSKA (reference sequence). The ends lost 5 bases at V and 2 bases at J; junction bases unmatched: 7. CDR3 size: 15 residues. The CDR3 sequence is CSASQAGGAYNEQFF. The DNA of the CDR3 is TGCAGTGCTTCTCAAGCGGGGGGCGCCTACAATGAGCAGTTCTTC.

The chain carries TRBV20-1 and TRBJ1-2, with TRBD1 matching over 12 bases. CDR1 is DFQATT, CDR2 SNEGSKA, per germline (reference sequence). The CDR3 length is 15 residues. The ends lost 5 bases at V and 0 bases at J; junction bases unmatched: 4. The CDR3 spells CSAPGQGAPNYGYTF. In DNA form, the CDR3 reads TGCAGTGCTCCGGGACAGGGGGCCCCTAACTATGGCTACACCTTC.

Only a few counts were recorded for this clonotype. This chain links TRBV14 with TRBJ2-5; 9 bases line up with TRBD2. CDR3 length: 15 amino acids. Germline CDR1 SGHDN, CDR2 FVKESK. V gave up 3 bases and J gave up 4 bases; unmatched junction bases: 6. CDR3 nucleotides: TGTGCCAGCAGCCAGGGACTAGCAGGGACAGAGACCCAGTACTTC. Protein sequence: CASSQGLAGTETQYF.

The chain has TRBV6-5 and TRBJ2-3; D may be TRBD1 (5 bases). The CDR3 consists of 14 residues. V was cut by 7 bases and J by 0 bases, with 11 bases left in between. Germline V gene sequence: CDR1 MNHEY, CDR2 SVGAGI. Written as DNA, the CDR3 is TGTGCCAGCAAGGCAGGGATGAGCACAGATACGCAGTATTTT. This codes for CASKAGMSTDTQYF.

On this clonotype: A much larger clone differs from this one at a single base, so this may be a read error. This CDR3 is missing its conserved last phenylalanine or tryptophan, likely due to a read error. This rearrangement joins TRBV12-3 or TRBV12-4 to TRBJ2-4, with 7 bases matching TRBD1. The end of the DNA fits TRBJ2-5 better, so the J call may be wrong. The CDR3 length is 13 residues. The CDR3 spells CASSRDSKETQYS. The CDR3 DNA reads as TGTGCCAGCAGCAGGGACAGTAAAGAGACCCAGTACTCC.

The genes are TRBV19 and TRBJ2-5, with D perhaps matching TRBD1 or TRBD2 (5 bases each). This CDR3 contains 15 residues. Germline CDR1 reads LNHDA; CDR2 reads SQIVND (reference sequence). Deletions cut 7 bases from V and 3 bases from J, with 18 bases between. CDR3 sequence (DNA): TGTGCCAGTAATGGCTGGACCCTGGGGGAAGAGACCCAGTACTTC. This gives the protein CASNGWTLGEETQYF. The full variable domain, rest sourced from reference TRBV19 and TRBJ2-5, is DGGITQSPKYLFRKEGQNVTLSCEQNLNHDAMYWYRQDPGQGLRLIYYSQIVNDFQKGDIAEGYSVSREKKESFPLTVTSAQKNPTAFYLCASNGWTLGEETQYFGPGTRLLVL.

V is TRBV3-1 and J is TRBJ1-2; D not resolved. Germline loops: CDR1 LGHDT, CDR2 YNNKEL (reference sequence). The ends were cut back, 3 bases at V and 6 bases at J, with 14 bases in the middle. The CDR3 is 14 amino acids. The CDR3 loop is CASSHQGAAHGYTF. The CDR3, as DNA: TGTGCCAGCAGCCATCAAGGAGCGGCCCATGGCTACACCTTC.

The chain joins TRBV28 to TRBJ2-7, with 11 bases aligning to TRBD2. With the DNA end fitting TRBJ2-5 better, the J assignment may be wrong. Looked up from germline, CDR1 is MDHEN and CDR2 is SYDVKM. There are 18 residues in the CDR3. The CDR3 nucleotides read TGTGCCAGCAGTTTATTCGTTAGACTAGCGGGATTTAGTGAGACCCAGTACTTC. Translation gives CASSLFVRLAGFSETQYF.

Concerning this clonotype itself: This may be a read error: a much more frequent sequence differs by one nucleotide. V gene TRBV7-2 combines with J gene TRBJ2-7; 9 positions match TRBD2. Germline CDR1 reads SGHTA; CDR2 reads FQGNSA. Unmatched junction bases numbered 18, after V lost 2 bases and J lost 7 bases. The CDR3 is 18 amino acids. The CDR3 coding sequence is TGTGCCAGCAGCTTACGCGCTAGCGGGGACCCTTCCTACAATGAGCAGTACTTC. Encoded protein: CASSLRASGDPSYNEQYF.

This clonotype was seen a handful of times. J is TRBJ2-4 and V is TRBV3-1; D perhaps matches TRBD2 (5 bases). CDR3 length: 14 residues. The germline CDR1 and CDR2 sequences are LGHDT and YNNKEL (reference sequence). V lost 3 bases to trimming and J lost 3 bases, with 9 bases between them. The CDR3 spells CASSQVAGKNIQYF. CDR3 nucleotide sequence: TGTGCCAGCAGCCAGGTGGCGGGCAAAAACATTCAGTACTTC.

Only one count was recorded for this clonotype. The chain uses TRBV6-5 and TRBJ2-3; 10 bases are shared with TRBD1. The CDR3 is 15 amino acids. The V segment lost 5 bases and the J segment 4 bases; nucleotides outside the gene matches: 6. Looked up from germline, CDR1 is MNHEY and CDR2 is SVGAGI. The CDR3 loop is CASSKTGGIADTQYF. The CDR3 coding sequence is TGTGCCAGCAGTAAGACAGGGGGCATCGCAGATACGCAGTATTTT.

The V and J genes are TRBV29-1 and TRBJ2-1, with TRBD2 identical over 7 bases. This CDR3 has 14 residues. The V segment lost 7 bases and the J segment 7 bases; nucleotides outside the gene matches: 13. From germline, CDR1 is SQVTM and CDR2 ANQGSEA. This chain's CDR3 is CSAHSGNRGNEQFF. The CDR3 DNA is TGCAGCGCCCACAGCGGGAACCGGGGGAATGAGCAGTTCTTC.

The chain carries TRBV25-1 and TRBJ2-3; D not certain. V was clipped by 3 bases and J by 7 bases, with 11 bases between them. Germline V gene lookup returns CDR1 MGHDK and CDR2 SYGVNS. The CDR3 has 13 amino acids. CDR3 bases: TGTGCCAGCAGTGATGGGCCACCACATACGCAGTATTTT. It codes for CASSDGPPHTQYF.

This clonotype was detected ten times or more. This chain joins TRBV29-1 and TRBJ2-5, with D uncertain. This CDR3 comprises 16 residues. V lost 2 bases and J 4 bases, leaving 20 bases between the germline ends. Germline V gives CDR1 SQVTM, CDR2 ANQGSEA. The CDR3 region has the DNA TGCAGCGTTGAACGGGTCCTGGGGAATGGCAGAGAGACCCAGTACTTC. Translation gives CSVERVLGNGRETQYF.